This T cell receptor beta chain is from a study of T cells after yellow fever vaccination. Study-wide context: The SMART-Seq v4 Ultra Low Input method served to prepare the low-cell-number fractions. Study findings and constraints: Secondary responses were weaker yet peaked faster, day 5 versus 15. Subsequent to the booster, the majority of primary-vaccination clones reappeared (96% CD4, about 90% CD8).

V was pared by 8 bases and J by 4 bases, with 6 bases of the junction left unmatched. The CDR3 is made up of 13 amino acids. Looked up from germline, CDR1 is SNHLY and CDR2 is FYNNEI. Turning to this clonotype: Its antigen remains unidentified.

It was through 5'RACE template switching that TCR cDNA was made, with a universal primer site and UMIs added. Using its own MiXCR run on the 5' RACE reads, TCRdb lists one record per CDR3 protein. The repertoire consists of about 300,000 distinct CDR3 sequences, with around 4.1% occurring once and the leading ten covering 20% to 25%. This sample comprised PBMCs, obtained 5 days after the yellow fever booster vaccination. The sequence was collected from a man younger than 30 who received the YFV17D yellow fever vaccine. The rearrangement joins TRBV2 to TRBJ2-3; 7 bases are shared with TRBD1. Written as DNA, the CDR3 is TGTGCCAGCGGATACAGGGGTCCAGATACGCAGTATTTT. Protein product: CASGYRGPDTQYF.